This T cell receptor beta chain was identified in a study of identical twins (dated by TCRdb to about 2016). In terms of the full investigation: To test whether fetal clonotypes persist, the study used deep sequencing on TCR alpha and beta repertoires from monozygotic twins, unrelated adults of various ages, and cord blood. To rule out contamination, replicate twin experiments were performed at different times with different library preparation protocols. On the study overall, not on this receptor specifically: Because the same donors could not be followed over many years, the conclusions depended on cross-sectional statistical analysis. Invariant T cells such as MAIT and iNKT could partly confound zero-insertion analyses, although diverse VJ usage argued against such confounding for most clonotypes. Excess twin sharing in beta out-of-frame sequences was weaker because fewer shared sequences lowered the signal-to-noise ratio. Abundant cord blood beta clonotypes had fewer insertions, young adult naive repertoires showed a similar but weaker trend, and memory repertoires showed no such trend. Recombination models systematically underestimated out-of-frame TCR alpha sharing in monozygotic twins but agreed with sharing between unrelated individuals. Compared with coincidental sharing between unrelated individuals, out-of-frame TCR alpha sequences shared between twins showed an excess of sequences with low generation probability.

Libraries were constructed by 5' RACE. The listed sequencing device is Illumina HiSeq 2000. Template switching added a universal primer binding site, and the final cDNA carried a unique molecular identifier that allowed TCR cDNA molecules to be counted accurately. Specific primers in the conserved constant-segment region were used to synthesize first-strand cDNA for TCR alpha and beta chains. Each cDNA library was double barcoded, with a SMART-Mk sample barcode plus Illumina barcodes, to control for contamination. Two successive PCR steps introduced TruSeq adapter sequences along with Illumina sample barcodes. TCR alpha and beta cDNA libraries were sequenced on the Illumina HiSeq platform with custom primers. The source study handled its data this way. MiGEC processed the raw reads to extract unique molecular identifiers, while MiXCR was used to determine the CDR3 positions. For each individual, recombination models were inferred using an EM algorithm with the repgenHMM and IGoR tools. Shared clonotypes were analyzed with the tcR package in R, and sharing was normalized by the product of cloneset sizes. Out-of-frame nonproductive sequences were analyzed to study raw recombination free of thymic and clonal selection effects. Clones were called with MiXCR by TCRdb after fastp trimmed the public reads at Q25, and only in-frame beta chains were retained. CDR3 protein duplicates are merged, each entry listing the most common genes and DNA. The V and J calls follow TCRdb's processing rather than the paper's. Counted in this sample were some 660,000 distinct CDR3 sequences; 8.6% of them appeared once. The ten largest clones add up to around 0.98% of the sample.

After removal of 4 bases from V and 4 bases from J, the junction retains 12 bases not matched to a gene. The germline V gene (reference sequence) yields DFQATT for CDR1 and SNEGSKA for CDR2. The CDR3 starts with the cysteine, ends with the phenylalanine, and has 15 residues. The kept DNA is CDR3 alone, 45 bases in frame from the first base. Only healthy Caucasian donors were included. Three pairs of female monozygotic twins, all aged about 18 to 30 years, were included in the twin cohort. Peripheral blood mononuclear cells were used as the source from which RNA for TCR libraries was isolated. Many counts were recorded for this clonotype. Its antigen is still unknown. No base quality information exists; no much larger clone differs at one position. This same sample was also taken into another study, of yellow fever vaccine responses in identical twins. From the second report: According to the authors, in identical twins the way T cells responded to vaccination appeared partly convergent and partly personalized. The study precisely tracked vaccine-responding T cell clones in identical twins.

The source material was PBMCs. Recombination joined TRBV20-1 with TRBJ2-7; 8 bases in the junction line up with TRBD2. This clonotype originated in a woman aged 18-30 years in good health. The CDR3 protein is CSAIPLAGGQYEQYF. The DNA is as follows: TGCAGTGCTATACCTTTGGCGGGGGGACAATACGAGCAGTACTTC.